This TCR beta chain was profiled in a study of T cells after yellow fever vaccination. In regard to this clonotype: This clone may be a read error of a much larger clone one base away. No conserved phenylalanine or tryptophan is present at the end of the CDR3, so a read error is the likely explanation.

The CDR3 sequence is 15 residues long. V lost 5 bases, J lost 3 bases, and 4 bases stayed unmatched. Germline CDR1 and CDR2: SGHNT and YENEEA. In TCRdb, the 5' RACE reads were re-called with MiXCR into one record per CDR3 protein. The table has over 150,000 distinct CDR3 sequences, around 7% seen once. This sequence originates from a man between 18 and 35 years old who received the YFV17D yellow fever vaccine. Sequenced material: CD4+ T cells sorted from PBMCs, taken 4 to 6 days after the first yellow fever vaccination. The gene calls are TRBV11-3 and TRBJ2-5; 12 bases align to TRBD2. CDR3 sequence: CASSLAGGTEETQYL. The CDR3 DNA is TGTGCCAGCAGCCTAGCGGGGGGGACGGAAGAGACCCAGTACTTA.